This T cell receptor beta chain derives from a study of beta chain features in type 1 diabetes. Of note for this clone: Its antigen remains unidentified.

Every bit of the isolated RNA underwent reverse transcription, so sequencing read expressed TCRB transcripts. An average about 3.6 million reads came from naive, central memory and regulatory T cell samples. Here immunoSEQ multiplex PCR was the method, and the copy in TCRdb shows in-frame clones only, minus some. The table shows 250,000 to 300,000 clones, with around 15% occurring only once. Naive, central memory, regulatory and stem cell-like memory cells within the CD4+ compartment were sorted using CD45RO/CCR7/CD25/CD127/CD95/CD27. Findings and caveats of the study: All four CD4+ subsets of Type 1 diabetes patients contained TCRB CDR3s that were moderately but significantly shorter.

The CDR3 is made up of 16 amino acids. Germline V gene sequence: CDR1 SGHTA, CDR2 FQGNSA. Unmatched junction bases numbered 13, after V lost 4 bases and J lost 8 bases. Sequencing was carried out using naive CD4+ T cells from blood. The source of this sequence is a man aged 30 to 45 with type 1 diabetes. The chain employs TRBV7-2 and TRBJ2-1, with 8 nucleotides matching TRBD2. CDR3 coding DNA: TGTGCCAGCAGCTCGCCGCAAGCGGGAGCACCAGATGAGCAGTTCTTC. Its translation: CASSSPQAGAPDEQFF.